This paragraph covers one T cell receptor (beta chain) sequence. The antigen remains undetermined. The sample is drawn from a study of T cells expressing NK-cell markers. Study background: Sorted CD3+CD56-NKG2C+, CD3+CD56+NKG2C+ and CD3+CD56+NKG2C- T cells supplied the TCR beta repertoires.

Production of TCR beta cDNA relied on 5'RACE template switching with UMIs. TCRdb re-analyzed the 5' RACE reads; it lists each CDR3 protein once, without DNA. In total, the table holds around 470,000 distinct CDR3 sequences. Findings and caveats of the study: Of the CD8+ T cell pool in about 6 donors, roughly 1.0-7.5% was accounted for by dominant NKG2C+ clonotypes.

CDR1 and CDR2 (germline): SGHRS, YFSETQ. The CDR3 covers 13 residues. The sample taken for sequencing was blood T cells: a sorted CD56 or NKG2C T cell subset, CD4+ or CD8+ T cells, or bulk PBMC T cells (not recorded which). V usage is TRBV5-1 and J usage is TRBJ2-5. This clonotype was sampled from a woman between 45 and 60 years old in good health. CDR3: CASSLGLVETQYF.